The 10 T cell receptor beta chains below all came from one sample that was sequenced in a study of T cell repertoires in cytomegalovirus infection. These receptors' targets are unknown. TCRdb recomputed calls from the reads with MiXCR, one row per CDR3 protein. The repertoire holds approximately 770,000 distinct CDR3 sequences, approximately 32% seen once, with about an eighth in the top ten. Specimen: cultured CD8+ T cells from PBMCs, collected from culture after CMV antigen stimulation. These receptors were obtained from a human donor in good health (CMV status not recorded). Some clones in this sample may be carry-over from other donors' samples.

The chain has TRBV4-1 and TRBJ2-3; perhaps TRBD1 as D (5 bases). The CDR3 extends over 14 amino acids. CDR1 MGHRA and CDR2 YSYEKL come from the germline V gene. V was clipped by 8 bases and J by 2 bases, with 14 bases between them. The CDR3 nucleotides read TGCGCCAGCGGAGAGTGGGGCACCACAGATACGCAGTATTTT. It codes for CASGEWGTTDTQYF.

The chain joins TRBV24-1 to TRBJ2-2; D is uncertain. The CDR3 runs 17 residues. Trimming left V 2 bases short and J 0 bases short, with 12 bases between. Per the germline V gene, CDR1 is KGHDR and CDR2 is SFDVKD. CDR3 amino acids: CATSDSDGFANTGELFF. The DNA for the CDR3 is TGTGCCACCAGTGATTCGGACGGATTCGCGAACACCGGGGAGCTGTTTTTT.

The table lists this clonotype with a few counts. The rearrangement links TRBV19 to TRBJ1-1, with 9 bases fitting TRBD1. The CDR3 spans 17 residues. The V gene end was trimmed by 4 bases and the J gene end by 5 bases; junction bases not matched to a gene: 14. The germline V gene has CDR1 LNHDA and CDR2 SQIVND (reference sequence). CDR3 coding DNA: TGTGCCAGTAGTAATAATCCGGGACAGGGTGAGTGGACTGAAGCTTTCTTT. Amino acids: CASSNNPGQGEWTEAFF.

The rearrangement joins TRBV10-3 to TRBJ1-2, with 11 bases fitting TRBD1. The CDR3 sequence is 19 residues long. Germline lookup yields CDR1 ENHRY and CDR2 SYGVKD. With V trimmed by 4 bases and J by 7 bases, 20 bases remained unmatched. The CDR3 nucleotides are TGTGCCATCAGTGTTCTCTCTAGCGGACAGGGGGCGTCTTTGTTTGGCTACACCTTC. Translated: CAISVLSSGQGASLFGYTF.

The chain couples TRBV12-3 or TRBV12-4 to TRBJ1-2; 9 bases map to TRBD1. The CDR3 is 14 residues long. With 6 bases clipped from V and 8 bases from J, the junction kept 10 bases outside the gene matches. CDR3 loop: CASSGGTGKLGYTF. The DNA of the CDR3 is TGTGCCAGCAGCGGGGGGACAGGGAAGTTGGGCTACACCTTC.

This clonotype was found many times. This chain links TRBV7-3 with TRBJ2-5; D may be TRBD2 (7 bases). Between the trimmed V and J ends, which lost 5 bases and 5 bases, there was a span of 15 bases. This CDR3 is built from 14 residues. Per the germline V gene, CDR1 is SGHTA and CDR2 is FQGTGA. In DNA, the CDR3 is TGTGCCAGCAGCCAGTGGGGGGGGCTTGAGACCCAGTACTTC. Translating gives CASSQWGGLETQYF. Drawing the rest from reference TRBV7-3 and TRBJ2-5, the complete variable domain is GAGVSQTPSNKVTEKGKYVELRCDPISGHTALYWYRQSLGQGPEFLIYFQGTGAADDSGLPNDRFFAVRPEGSVSTLKIQRTERGDSAVYLCASSQWGGLETQYFGPGTRLLVL.

Here the CDR3 reads CASTSGTSVTYEQYF. CDR3 in DNA: TGTGCCAGCACCTCGGGGACTAGCGTCACCTACGAGCAGTACTTC. This sequence joins TRBV6-8 and TRBJ2-7, with 10 bases identical to TRBD2. The V segment lost 7 bases and the J segment 2 bases; nucleotides outside the gene matches: 8. From germline, CDR1 is MNHGY and CDR2 SAAAGT. This CDR3 is 15 amino acids long.

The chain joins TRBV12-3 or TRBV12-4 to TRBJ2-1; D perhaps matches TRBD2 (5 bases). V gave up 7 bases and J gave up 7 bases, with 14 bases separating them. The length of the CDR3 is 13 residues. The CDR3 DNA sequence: TGTGCCAGCACCGGGGTCCTACCGAATGAGCAGTTCTTC. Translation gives CASTGVLPNEQFF.

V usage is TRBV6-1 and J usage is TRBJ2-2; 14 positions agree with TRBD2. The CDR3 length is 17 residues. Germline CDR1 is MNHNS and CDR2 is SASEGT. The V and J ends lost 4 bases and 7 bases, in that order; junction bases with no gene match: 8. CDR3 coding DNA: TGTGCCAGCAGTGCGACTAGCGGGGGGGCCAGGAACGGGGAGCTGTTTTTT. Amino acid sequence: CASSATSGGARNGELFF.

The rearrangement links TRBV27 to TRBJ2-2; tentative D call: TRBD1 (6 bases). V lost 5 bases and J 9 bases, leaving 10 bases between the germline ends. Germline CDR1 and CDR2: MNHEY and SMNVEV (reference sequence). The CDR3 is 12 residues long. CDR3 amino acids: CASSTGSRELFF. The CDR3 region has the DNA TGTGCCAGCAGTACAGGGTCCCGGGAGCTGTTTTTT.